Listed below are T cell receptor beta chains from one sample, sequenced in a study of CD8+CD57+ T cells in acquired aplastic anemia. TCRdb called the reads again in MiXCR, with one record for every CDR3 protein. The sample has under 350,000 distinct CDR3 sequences, 56% seen once. Sequences were obtained from sorted CD4+, CD8+, or CD8+CD57+ T cells (not recorded which) from PBMCs. The receptor source for this set is a human donor with severe aplastic anemia or a healthy control (not recorded which). CDR3s include the opening cysteine and the closing phenylalanine or tryptophan. The D gene is left open where the match is weak. Size is stated for part of the rows, as once, few or many counts, or as a class when the clone is expanded.

len: 17; j_gene: TRBJ1-5; v_gene: TRBV4-1; abundance: many; d_gene: -; CDR3nt: TGCGCCAGCAGTCTTATAGAAGGAGGGGTGGGCAATCAGCCCCAGCATTTT; CDR3aa: CASSLIEGGVGNQPQHF
len: 11; j_gene: TRBJ1-1; v_gene: TRBV9; abundance: -; d_gene: -; CDR3nt: TGTGCCAGCAGCCCCTTTAGTGGCGCTTTCTTT; CDR3aa: CASSPFSGAFF
len: 14; j_gene: TRBJ2-7; v_gene: TRBV5-1; abundance: -; d_gene: -; CDR3nt: TGCGCCAGCAGCTTGCCAGGGTATAACTACGAGCAGTACTTC; CDR3aa: CASSLPGYNYEQYF
len: 15; j_gene: TRBJ2-5; v_gene: TRBV7-3; abundance: -; d_gene: -; CDR3nt: TGTGCCAGCAGCCGCGGAAGGGGAGTATCAGAGACCCAGTACTTC; CDR3aa: CASSRGRGVSETQYF
len: 11; j_gene: TRBJ2-4; v_gene: TRBV19; abundance: -; d_gene: -; CDR3nt: TGTGCCAGTGGGGCCGGAAACATTCAGTACTTC; CDR3aa: CASGAGNIQYF
len: 17; j_gene: TRBJ2-3; v_gene: TRBV5-5; abundance: many; d_gene: TRBD2; CDR3nt: TGTGCCAGCAGCTTGGAGCCTAGCGGGGGGTACACAGATACGCAGTATTTT; CDR3aa: CASSLEPSGGYTDTQYF
len: 16; j_gene: TRBJ2-7; v_gene: TRBV19; abundance: -; d_gene: TRBD2; CDR3nt: TGTGCCAGTAGTATGATTAGCGGGGGGTCCACCTACGAGCAGTACTTC; CDR3aa: CASSMISGGSTYEQYF
len: 14; j_gene: TRBJ2-4; v_gene: TRBV7-9; abundance: -; d_gene: -; CDR3nt: TGTGCCAGCAGCAGCTCTGTAGGGGCGAACATTCAGTACTTC; CDR3aa: CASSSSVGANIQYF
len: 14; j_gene: TRBJ1-5; v_gene: TRBV10-3; abundance: -; d_gene: -; CDR3nt: TGTGCCATCAGTGATCCCGAGGGGAATCAGCCCCAGCATTTT; CDR3aa: CAISDPEGNQPQHF
len: 18; j_gene: TRBJ2-1; v_gene: TRBV20-1; abundance: many; d_gene: -; CDR3nt: TGCAGTGCAAAAGGAGGAGGAACGACTCTCCCCGGCTACAATGAGCAGTTCTTC; CDR3aa: CSAKGGGTTLPGYNEQFF
len: 13; j_gene: TRBJ1-2; v_gene: TRBV25-1; abundance: -; d_gene: -; CDR3nt: TGTGCCAGCAGCCAGCAGGGAGGCCATGGCTACACCTTC; CDR3aa: CASSQQGGHGYTF
len: 12; j_gene: TRBJ1-2; v_gene: TRBV10-3; abundance: once; d_gene: -; CDR3nt: TGTGCCATCAGTGAGGCTACATCTGGCTACACCTTC; CDR3aa: CAISEATSGYTF
len: 12; j_gene: TRBJ1-2; v_gene: TRBV10-3; abundance: -; d_gene: -; CDR3nt: TGTGCCATCAGTGAACGGGTGAATGGCTACACCTTC; CDR3aa: CAISERVNGYTF
len: 12; j_gene: TRBJ2-7; v_gene: TRBV7-6; abundance: -; d_gene: TRBD1; CDR3nt: TGTGCCACAGGACAGGGTACCTACGAGCAGTACTTC; CDR3aa: CATGQGTYEQYF
len: 14; j_gene: TRBJ2-1; v_gene: TRBV20-1; abundance: -; d_gene: -; CDR3nt: TGCAGTGCTAGAGCCGGGGCGAGAGGAGGTGAGCAGTTCTTC; CDR3aa: CSARAGARGGEQFF
len: 12; j_gene: TRBJ1-2; v_gene: TRBV7-2; abundance: -; d_gene: TRBD1; CDR3nt: TGTGCCAGCAGCTTAGGACAGGGGATGTTTACCTTC; CDR3aa: CASSLGQGMFTF
len: 14; j_gene: TRBJ1-5; v_gene: TRBV6-1; abundance: many; d_gene: -; CDR3nt: TGTGCCAGCAACCGACAGGTGGGCAATCAGCCCCAGCATTTT; CDR3aa: CASNRQVGNQPQHF
len: 13; j_gene: TRBJ2-3; v_gene: TRBV29-1; abundance: -; d_gene: TRBD1; CDR3nt: TGCAGCGTTCAAACAGGGGGCGCAGATACGCAGTATTTT; CDR3aa: CSVQTGGADTQYF
len: 13; j_gene: TRBJ2-7; v_gene: TRBV20-1; abundance: once; d_gene: -; CDR3nt: TGCAGTGCTGTAGGACACACCACCTACGAGCAGTACTTC; CDR3aa: CSAVGHTTYEQYF
len: 14; j_gene: TRBJ2-5; v_gene: TRBV7-8; abundance: few; d_gene: -; CDR3nt: TGTGCCAGCAGTTACTGGGACCGCAAGGAGACCCAGTACTTC; CDR3aa: CASSYWDRKETQYF
len: 15; j_gene: TRBJ1-1; v_gene: TRBV6-5; abundance: many; d_gene: -; CDR3nt: TGTGCCAGTAGACGGGAAACCCGAAGGTACACTGAAGCTTTCTTT; CDR3aa: CASRRETRRYTEAFF
len: 14; j_gene: TRBJ1-3; v_gene: TRBV9; abundance: many; d_gene: -; CDR3nt: TGTGCCAGCAGTTTAACGAGCTCTGGAAACACCATATATTTT; CDR3aa: CASSLTSSGNTIYF
len: 15; j_gene: TRBJ2-2; v_gene: TRBV5-1; abundance: -; d_gene: -; CDR3nt: TGCGCCAGCAGCGGCGGACGGCCGTTCAGCGGGGAGCTGTTTTTT; CDR3aa: CASSGGRPFSGELFF
len: 14; j_gene: TRBJ2-7; v_gene: TRBV9; abundance: -; d_gene: TRBD1; CDR3nt: TGTGCCAGCAGCCCATGGGGACAGGCCTACGAGCAGTACTTC; CDR3aa: CASSPWGQAYEQYF
len: 14; j_gene: TRBJ2-5; v_gene: TRBV7-2; abundance: -; d_gene: -; CDR3nt: TGTGCCAGCAGCCAGGGGGGATTACAAGAGACCCAGTACTTC; CDR3aa: CASSQGGLQETQYF
len: 15; j_gene: TRBJ1-1; v_gene: TRBV20-1; abundance: many; d_gene: -; CDR3nt: TGCAGTGCTATCGCCTTGGGCAAGCTGAACACTGAAGCTTTCTTT; CDR3aa: CSAIALGKLNTEAFF
len: 17; j_gene: TRBJ2-1; v_gene: TRBV12-3/TRBV12-4; abundance: -; d_gene: TRBD1; CDR3nt: TGTGCCAGCAGTTTAAGGAGGGGACAGGGGTTTTACAATGAGCAGTTCTTC; CDR3aa: CASSLRRGQGFYNEQFF
len: 14; j_gene: TRBJ1-1; v_gene: TRBV5-6; abundance: -; d_gene: -; CDR3nt: TGTGCCAGCAGCTTGTACGGAATGAACACTGAAGCTTTCTTT; CDR3aa: CASSLYGMNTEAFF